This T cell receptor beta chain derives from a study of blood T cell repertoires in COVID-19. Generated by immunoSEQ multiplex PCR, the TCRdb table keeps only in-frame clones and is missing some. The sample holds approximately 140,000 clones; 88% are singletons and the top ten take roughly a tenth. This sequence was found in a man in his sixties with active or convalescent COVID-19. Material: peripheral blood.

The CDR3 DNA reads TGTGCCAGCAGCATACGACAGGGATCGGACACTGAAGCTTTCTTT. This sequence encodes CASSIRQGSDTEAFF. The rearrangement uses TRBV9 and TRBJ1-1; 7 bases are a match to TRBD1. V shed 4 bases, J shed 3 bases, and the junction held 9 bases outside the gene matches. The CDR3 spans 15 residues. CDR1 and CDR2 from the germline V gene are SGDLS and YYNGEE.